Below are 24 T cell receptor beta chains sequenced from a single sample in a study of blood T cell repertoires in COVID-19. Data came from immunoSEQ multiplex PCR; TCRdb stores just in-frame clones and leaves some out. In the table there are 430,000 or so clones, around nine tenths of which are singletons. The sample was PBMCs or T cells enriched from blood (not recorded which). Receptors originate from a woman younger than 30 who had been exposed to COVID-19.

The rearrangement links TRBV5-1 to TRBJ2-5, with 12 bases aligning to TRBD2. The CDR3 covers 16 residues. Germline CDR1 and CDR2: SGHRS and YFSETQ. Unmatched junction bases numbered 2, after V lost 0 bases and J lost 2 bases. In DNA form, the CDR3 reads TGCGCCAGCAGCTTGGGCACTAGCGGGGGGCAAGAGACCCAGTACTTC. It specifies CASSLGTSGGQETQYF.

Worth noting for this clone: One end of the junction fails to match germline, which may point to a read error. V and J are TRBV20-1 and TRBJ1-1; no clear D. The CDR3 totals 9 residues. Per the germline V gene, CDR1 is DFQATT and CDR2 is SNEGSKA (reference sequence). The CDR3 here is CSARGETVF. The CDR3 region has the DNA TGCAGTGCTAGGGGCGAAACGGTCTTT.

This clone was counted a few times. The chain joins TRBV12-3 or TRBV12-4 to TRBJ1-5; perhaps TRBD1 as D (5 bases). The CDR3 runs to 13 residues. V lost 6 bases to trimming and J lost 3 bases, with 9 bases between them. CDR3 amino acids: CASRGQFNQPQHF. CDR3 in DNA: TGTGCCAGCAGGGGGCAGTTCAATCAGCCCCAGCATTTT.

This sequence joins TRBV24-1 and TRBJ1-4; D may be TRBD1 (6 bases). CDR1 KGHDR and CDR2 SFDVKD come from the germline V gene. Trimming shortened V by 5 bases and J by 4 bases, and 13 bases separated the two germline ends. The CDR3 has 15 amino acids. In DNA form, the CDR3 reads TGTGCCACCAGTGGCTCGGACAGTTTTAATGAAAAACTGTTTTTT. Its translation is CATSGSDSFNEKLFF.

The J gene is TRBJ2-7, the V gene TRBV4-3; a possible D gene is TRBD2 (5 bases). CDR1 and CDR2 (germline): LGHNA, YSLEER. The CDR3 runs to 14 residues. Trimming took off 1 base at V and 2 bases at J, with 9 bases between the two ends. For the CDR3, the DNA is TGCGCCAGCAGCCAAGCCGGCGGGCCCTACGAGCAGTACTTC. Protein: CASSQAGGPYEQYF.

V and J are TRBV5-4 and TRBJ2-7, with TRBD2 matching over 11 bases. V trimming: 3 bases; J trimming: 0 bases; junction bases outside the gene matches: 2. Germline V gives CDR1 SGHNT, CDR2 YYREEE (reference sequence). The CDR3 has 15 amino acids. CDR3 nucleotide sequence: TGTGCCAGCAGCTGGGGACTAGCGGCCTCCTACGAGCAGTACTTC. Its translation: CASSWGLAASYEQYF.

J is TRBJ2-7 and V is TRBV6-1; no clear D. The V gene lost 0 bases and the J gene lost 0 bases, with 9 bases spanning the gap. The CDR3 extends over 15 amino acids. Germline-derived CDR1 and CDR2 are MNHNS and SASEGT. The DNA of the CDR3 is TGTGCCAGCAGTGAAGCCCGGGTGAGCTCCTACGAGCAGTACTTC. Translated: CASSEARVSSYEQYF.

The rearrangement joins TRBV6-5 to TRBJ2-2, with D possibly being TRBD1 (5 bases). CDR1 is MNHEY, CDR2 SVGAGI, per germline. The V gene lost 5 bases and the J gene lost 2 bases, with 12 bases spanning the gap. The CDR3 has 15 residues. The DNA for the CDR3 is TGTGCCAGCAGTCGGACAAGACCAAACACCGGGGAGCTGTTTTTT. It specifies CASSRTRPNTGELFF.

V usage is TRBV24-1 and J usage is TRBJ2-5; 7 bases are a match to TRBD1. V shed 4 bases, J shed 5 bases, and the junction held 6 bases outside the gene matches. The germline V gene has CDR1 KGHDR and CDR2 SFDVKD. The CDR3 covers 14 residues. In DNA, the CDR3 is TGTGCCACCAGTGACTCGAGGGGGCTGGAGACCCAGTACTTC. It yields the protein CATSDSRGLETQYF.

Of note for this clone: This sample includes further DNA sequences coding for the same CDR3. J is TRBJ2-7 and V is TRBV28, with 7 bases lining up with TRBD1. V gave up 3 bases and J gave up 4 bases; unmatched junction bases: 3. This CDR3 contains 13 residues. Germline V lookup: CDR1 MDHEN, CDR2 SYDVKM. The CDR3 sequence is CASSLGQKYEQYF. CDR3 nucleotide sequence: TGTGCCAGCAGTTTGGGACAGAAGTACGAGCAGTACTTC.

This chain links TRBV18 with TRBJ2-3; possible D gene TRBD1, 5 bases. Deletions cut 2 bases from V and 1 base from J, with 10 bases between. The germline V gene has CDR1 KGHSH and CDR2 LQKENI. The CDR3 loop spans 15 amino acids. This chain's CDR3 is CASSPKGLGTDTQYF. CDR3 nucleotide sequence: TGTGCCAGCTCACCAAAGGGGCTCGGCACAGATACGCAGTATTTT.

This sequence joins TRBV18 and TRBJ2-5, with 8 bases aligning to TRBD2. CDR3 length equals 14 residues. Germline V gene lookup returns CDR1 KGHSH and CDR2 LQKENI. Unmatched junction bases numbered 1, after V lost 0 bases and J lost 4 bases. CDR3 protein: CASSPPGLGETQYF. CDR3 DNA: TGTGCCAGCTCACCACCGGGACTAGGAGAGACCCAGTACTTC.

The rearrangement uses TRBV2 and TRBJ1-3, with no clear D. In germline, CDR1 is SNHLY, CDR2 FYNNEI. There are 10 residues in the CDR3. Trimming removed 7 bases from V and 4 bases from J, with 2 bases in between. The CDR3 is CASTGNTIYF. CDR3 sequence (DNA): TGTGCCAGCACGGGAAACACCATATATTTT.

The chain links TRBV6-4 to TRBJ2-2; tentatively, D is TRBD2 (6 bases). V dropped 2 bases and J dropped 0 bases, with 7 bases sitting between them. Germline V gene sequence: CDR1 MRHNA, CDR2 SNTAGT. CDR3 length: 15 residues. The CDR3 is CASSDGGANTGELFF. CDR3 bases: TGTGCCAGCAGTGACGGCGGGGCGAACACCGGGGAGCTGTTTTTT.

The J gene is TRBJ1-2, the V gene TRBV27; 11 bases are a match to TRBD1. Unmatched junction bases numbered 6, after V lost 2 bases and J lost 4 bases. Per the germline V gene, CDR1 is MNHEY and CDR2 is SMNVEV (reference sequence). The CDR3 has 16 residues. Here the CDR3 reads CASSLKGQGVPYGYTF. For the CDR3, the DNA is TGTGCCAGCAGTTTAAAGGGACAGGGGGTCCCCTATGGCTACACCTTC.

This chain's CDR3 is CASSPPVGAGGPGGEQYF. The CDR3 region has the DNA TGTGCCAGCTCACCACCAGTCGGAGCGGGAGGGCCCGGGGGCGAGCAGTACTTC. V gene TRBV18 combines with J gene TRBJ2-7; the match to TRBD2 covers 10 bases. The CDR3 sequence is 18 residues long. Germline values: CDR1 KGHSH, CDR2 LQKENI. Trimming removed 0 bases from V and 6 bases from J; junction bases left unmatched: 14.

This clone was counted a few times. The V gene is TRBV5-1, the J gene TRBJ1-6; possible D gene TRBD1, 5 bases. The V end was cut by 0 bases, the J end by 7 bases, with 11 bases between. CDR1 SGHRS and CDR2 YFSETQ come from the germline V gene. The CDR3 contains 15 residues. The CDR3 loop reads CASSLGAGLNSPLHF. In DNA, the CDR3 is TGCGCCAGCAGCTTGGGGGCAGGGCTAAATTCACCCCTCCACTTT.

In this sample, this clone turned up a few times. The chain combines TRBV19 with TRBJ2-7; a weak D match, TRBD1 (5 bases). Per germline, CDR1 LNHDA and CDR2 SQIVND (reference sequence). This CDR3 is built from 14 residues. With 6 bases removed from V and 0 bases from J, the gap between germline ends came to 12 bases. CDR3 DNA sequence: TGTGCCAGTAGCGACAGTTGGGGCTCCTACGAGCAGTACTTC. As protein: CASSDSWGSYEQYF.

The chain has TRBV18 and TRBJ2-7, with 7 bases matching TRBD1. Trimming at V came to 4 bases and at J to 0 bases, leaving 9 bases not matched to a gene. CDR3 size: 16 residues. Germline values: CDR1 KGHSH, CDR2 LQKENI. CDR3 sequence reads: CASSLTGQSISYEQYF. The DNA for the CDR3 is TGTGCCAGCTCACTCACGGGACAGTCCATCTCCTACGAGCAGTACTTC.

The chain has TRBV27 and TRBJ2-1; tentatively, D is TRBD1 (6 bases). V was shortened by 3 bases and J by 0 bases, with 27 bases between the two germline ends. The CDR3 runs 21 residues. The V gene's germline CDR1 is MNHEY and CDR2 SMNVEV (reference sequence). CDR3 bases: TGTGCCAGCAGTTTCGACCGGGACATCAACCCTCATACAAGCTCCTACAATGAGCAGTTCTTC. It is translated as CASSFDRDINPHTSSYNEQFF.

This sequence joins TRBV6-5 and TRBJ2-7; TRBD1 might be the D (6 bases). Trimming left V 7 bases short and J 6 bases short, with 13 bases between. Germline V gene data show CDR1 as MNHEY and CDR2 as SVGAGI. The CDR3 spans 12 residues. CDR3: CASTYRVSEQYF. The CDR3 region has the DNA TGTGCCAGCACCTACAGGGTATCCGAGCAGTACTTC.

The chain has TRBV4-3 and TRBJ1-3, with 9 bases lining up with TRBD1. The CDR3 consists of 16 residues. Trimming at V came to 3 bases and at J to 0 bases, leaving 3 bases not matched to a gene. The germline V gene has CDR1 LGHNA and CDR2 YSLEER. The chain's CDR3 is CASSQTGGFSGNTIYF. In DNA, the CDR3 is TGCGCCAGCAGCCAGACAGGGGGATTCTCTGGAAACACCATATATTTT.

The chain employs TRBV9 and TRBJ2-7; 8 nucleotides agree with TRBD1. V gave up 3 bases and J gave up 0 bases; unmatched junction bases: 5. There are 15 residues in the CDR3. Germline assignment: CDR1 SGDLS and CDR2 YYNGEE. The DNA of the CDR3 is TGTGCCAGCAGCGGAGGGACAGGCGACTCCTACGAGCAGTACTTC. Its translation is CASSGGTGDSYEQYF. The whole variable domain, filled in from reference TRBV9 and TRBJ2-7, reads DSGVTQTPKHLITATGQRVTLRCSPRSGDLSVYWYQQSLDQGLQFLIQYYNGEERAKGNILERFSAQQFPDLHSELNLSSLELGDSALYFCASSGGTGDSYEQYFGPGTRLTVT.

The chain combines TRBV21-1 with TRBJ1-6. TRBV21-1 is a recognized pseudogene. The CDR3 spans 20 residues. The DNA of the CDR3 is TGTGCCAGCAGCAAAGACGGAGGTTTAGTTCGAGGGAAGTTTGATTCACCCCTCCACTTT. It translates to CASSKDGGLVRGKFDSPLHF.